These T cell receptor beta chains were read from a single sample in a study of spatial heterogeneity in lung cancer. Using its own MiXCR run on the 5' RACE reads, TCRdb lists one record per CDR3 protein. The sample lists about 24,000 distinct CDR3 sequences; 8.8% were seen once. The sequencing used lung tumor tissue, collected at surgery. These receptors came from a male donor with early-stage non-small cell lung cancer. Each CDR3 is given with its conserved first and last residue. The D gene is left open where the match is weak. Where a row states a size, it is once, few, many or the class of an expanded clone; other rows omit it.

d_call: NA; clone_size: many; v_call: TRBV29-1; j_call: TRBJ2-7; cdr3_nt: TGCAGCGTTGAAGGGCATGTCCTCGAGCAGTACTTC; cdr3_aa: CSVEGHVLEQYF
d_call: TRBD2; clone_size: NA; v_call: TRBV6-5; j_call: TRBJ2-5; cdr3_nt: TGTGCCAGCACCCCCGGGGGTAGCGGGGGTAGACAAGAGACCCAGTACTTC; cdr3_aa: CASTPGGSGGRQETQYF
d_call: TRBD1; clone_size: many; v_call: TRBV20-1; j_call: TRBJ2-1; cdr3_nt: TGCAGTGCCCTAGCTGTGACAGGGTCTCGTTGGGAGCAGTTCTTC; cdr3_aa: CSALAVTGSRWEQFF
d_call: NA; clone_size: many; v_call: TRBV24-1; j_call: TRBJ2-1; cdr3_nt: TGTGCCACCAAGGGGCGGTGGAATGAGCAGTTCTTC; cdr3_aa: CATKGRWNEQFF
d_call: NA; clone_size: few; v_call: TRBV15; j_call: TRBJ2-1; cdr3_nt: TGTGCCACCAGCCGACCTAGTAGAAGTGAGCAGTTCTTC; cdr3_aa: CATSRPSRSEQFF
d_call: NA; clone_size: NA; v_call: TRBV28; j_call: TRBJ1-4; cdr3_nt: TGTGCCAGCAGCCGAGGGGGTGCTGATGAAAAACTGTTTTTT; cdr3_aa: CASSRGGADEKLFF
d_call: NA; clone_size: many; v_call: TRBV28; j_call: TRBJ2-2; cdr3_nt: TGTGCCAGCTCTCTTACTGGCTATCTGGGGGAGCTGTTTTTT; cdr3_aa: CASSLTGYLGELFF
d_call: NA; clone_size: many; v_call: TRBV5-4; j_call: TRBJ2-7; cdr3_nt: TGTGCCAGCAGCCACGGCCAGGGCTACGAGCAGTACTTC; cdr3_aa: CASSHGQGYEQYF
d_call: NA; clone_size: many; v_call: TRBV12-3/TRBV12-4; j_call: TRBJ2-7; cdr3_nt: TGTGCCAGCAGATACAGCTCCTACGAGCAGTACTTC; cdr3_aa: CASRYSSYEQYF
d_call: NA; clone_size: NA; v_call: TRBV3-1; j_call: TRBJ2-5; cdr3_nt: TGTGCCAGCAGCCAAGGCCCGCAGGAACCCCAGACCCAGTACTTC; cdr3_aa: CASSQGPQEPQTQYF
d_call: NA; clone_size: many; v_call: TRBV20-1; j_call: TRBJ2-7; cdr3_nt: TGCAGTGCTAGCCGGGGTCAAAGCTCCTACGAGCAGTACTTC; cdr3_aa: CSASRGQSSYEQYF
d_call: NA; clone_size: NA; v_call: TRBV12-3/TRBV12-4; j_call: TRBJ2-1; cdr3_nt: TGTGCCAGCAGGTCCGGGGGCAACAATGAGCAGTTCTTC; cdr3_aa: CASRSGGNNEQFF
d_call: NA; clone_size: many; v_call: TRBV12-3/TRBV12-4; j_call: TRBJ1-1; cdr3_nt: TGTGCCAGCAGCTGGGAGTGGAACACTGAAGCTTTCTTT; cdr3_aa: CASSWEWNTEAFF
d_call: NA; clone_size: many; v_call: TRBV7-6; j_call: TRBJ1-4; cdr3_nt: TGTGCCAGCAGCTCTTATTCTGGGTCTTTAAATGAAAAACTGTTTTTT; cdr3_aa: CASSSYSGSLNEKLFF
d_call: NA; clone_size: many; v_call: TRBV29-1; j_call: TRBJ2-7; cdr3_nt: TGCAGCGTTACTACCCACGAGCAGTACTTC; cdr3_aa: CSVTTHEQYF
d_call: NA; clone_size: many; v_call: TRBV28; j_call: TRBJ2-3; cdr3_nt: TGTGCCAGCAGTTTATCCCCCACAGATACGCAGTATTTT; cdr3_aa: CASSLSPTDTQYF
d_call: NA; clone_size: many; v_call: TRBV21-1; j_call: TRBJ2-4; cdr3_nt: TGTGCCAGCAGCAAAGTCGGGCGGGAACCACTTCTTGCCAAAAACATTCAGTACTTC; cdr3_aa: CASSKVGREPLLAKNIQYF
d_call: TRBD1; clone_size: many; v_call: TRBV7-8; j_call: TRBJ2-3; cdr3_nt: TGTGCCAGCAGCAGGGACAGGAGGGTGGATACGCAGTATTTT; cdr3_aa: CASSRDRRVDTQYF
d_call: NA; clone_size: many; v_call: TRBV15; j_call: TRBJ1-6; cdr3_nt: TGTGCCACCAGCAGAGAGGGGGCGTCATCACCCCTCCACTTT; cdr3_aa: CATSREGASSPLHF
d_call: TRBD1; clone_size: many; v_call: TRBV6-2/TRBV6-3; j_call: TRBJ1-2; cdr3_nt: TGTGCCAGCAGCTGGACAGGAAACTATGGCTACACCTTC; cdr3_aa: CASSWTGNYGYTF
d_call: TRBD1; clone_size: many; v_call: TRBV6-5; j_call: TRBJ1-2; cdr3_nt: TGTGCCAGCAGTTTACAGGGGGCCTATGGCTACACCTTC; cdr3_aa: CASSLQGAYGYTF
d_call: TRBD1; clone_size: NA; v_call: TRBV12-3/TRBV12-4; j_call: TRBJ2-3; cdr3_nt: TGTGCCAGCACCCCAAAGACAGGGGGCTCTCGGGGGGATACGCAGTATTTT; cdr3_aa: CASTPKTGGSRGDTQYF
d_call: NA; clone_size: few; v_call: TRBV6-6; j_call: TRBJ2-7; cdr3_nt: TGTGCCAGCAGTTATGTCCGAAGCTCCTACGAGCAGTACTTC; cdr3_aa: CASSYVRSSYEQYF
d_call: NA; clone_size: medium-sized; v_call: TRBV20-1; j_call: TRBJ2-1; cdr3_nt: TGCAGTGCTAGAGATAATTCAATTGCCCTCAGCCATGAGCAGTTCTTC; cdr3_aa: CSARDNSIALSHEQFF
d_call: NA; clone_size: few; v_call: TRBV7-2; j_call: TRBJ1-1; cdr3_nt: TGTGCCAGCAGCTTAGAGGTCGGGGAAGCTTTCTTT; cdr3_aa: CASSLEVGEAFF
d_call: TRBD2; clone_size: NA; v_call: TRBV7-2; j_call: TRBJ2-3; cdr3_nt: TGTGCCAGCAGCAGAGGTGGACTAGCTCTCACAGATACGCAGTATTTT; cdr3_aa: CASSRGGLALTDTQYF
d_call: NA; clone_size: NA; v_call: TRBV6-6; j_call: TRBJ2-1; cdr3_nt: TGTGCCAGCAGAACAGGGTCGAGGTCAAATGAGCAGTTCTTC; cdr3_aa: CASRTGSRSNEQFF
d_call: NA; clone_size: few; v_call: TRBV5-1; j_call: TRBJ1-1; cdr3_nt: TGCGCCAGCAGCTTGGCCGGGGATTTTAGGGGCACTGAAGCTTTCTTT; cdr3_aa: CASSLAGDFRGTEAFF
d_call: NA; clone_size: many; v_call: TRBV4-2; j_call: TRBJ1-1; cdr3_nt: TGTGCCAGCAGCCGCGGGGGCACTGAAGCTTTCTTT; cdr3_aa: CASSRGGTEAFF
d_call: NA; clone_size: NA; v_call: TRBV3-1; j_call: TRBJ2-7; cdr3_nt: TGTGCCAGCAGCCAAGGTGGGGGGTCGTACGAGCAGTACTTC; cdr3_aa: CASSQGGGSYEQYF